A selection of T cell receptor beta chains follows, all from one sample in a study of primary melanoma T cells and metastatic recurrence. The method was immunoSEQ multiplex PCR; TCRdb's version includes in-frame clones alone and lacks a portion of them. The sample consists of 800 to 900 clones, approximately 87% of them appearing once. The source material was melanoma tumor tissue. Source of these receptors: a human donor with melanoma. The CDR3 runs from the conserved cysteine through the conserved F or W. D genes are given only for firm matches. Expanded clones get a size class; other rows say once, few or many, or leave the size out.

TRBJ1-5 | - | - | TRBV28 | TGTGCCAGCTTTAGGAGTAGGGGTCAGCCCCAGCATTTT | CASFRSRGQPQHF
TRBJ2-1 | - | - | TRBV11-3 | TGTGCCAGCAGCTTAGTTTCGCGCCCGAGCTCCTACAATGAGCAGTTCTTC | CASSLVSRPSSYNEQFF
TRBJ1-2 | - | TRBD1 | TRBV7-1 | TGTGCCAGCAGCTCACCGAACGACAGGGGCGGTGGCTACACCTTC | CASSSPNDRGGGYTF
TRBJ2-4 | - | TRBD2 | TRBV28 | TGTGCCAGCTCCCCCCAGACTAGCGGGAGAGGGGACATTCAGTACTTC | CASSPQTSGRGDIQYF
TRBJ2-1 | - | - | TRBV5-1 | TGCGCCAGCAGTCCTGGGGCAGGGTATAAGAATGAGCAGTTCTTC | CASSPGAGYKNEQFF
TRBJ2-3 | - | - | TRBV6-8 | TGTGCCATCATGCCGGAGGGCCTGACAGATACGCAGTATTTT | CAIMPEGLTDTQYF
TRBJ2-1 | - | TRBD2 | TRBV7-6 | TGTGCCAGCAGCTACGGGAGGCAGAACTACAATGAGCAGTTCTTC | CASSYGRQNYNEQFF
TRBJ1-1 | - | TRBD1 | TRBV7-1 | TGTGCCAGCAGCTTATACAGGGGGACTGAAGCTTTCTTT | CASSLYRGTEAFF
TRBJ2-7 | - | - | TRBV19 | TGTGCCAGTAGCCTTCGGAGTGGGCACGAGCAGTACTTC | CASSLRSGHEQYF
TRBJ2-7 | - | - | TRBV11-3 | TGTGCCAGCAGCTTAGGGTTTGCGGGAAGTCTTGACTACGAGCAGTACTTC | CASSLGFAGSLDYEQYF
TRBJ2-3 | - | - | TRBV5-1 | TGCGCCAGCAGCTTTGGCGGACTAGGGACACACACAGATACGCAGTATTTT | CASSFGGLGTHTDTQYF
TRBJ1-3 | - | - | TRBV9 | TGTGCCAGCAGTGAAAACAGCGGCGGAAACACCATATATTTT | CASSENSGGNTIYF
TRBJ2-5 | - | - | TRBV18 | TGTGCCAGCTCACTCGGCTGGCGGGCCCAGTACTTC | CASSLGWRAQYF
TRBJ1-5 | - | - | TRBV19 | TGTGCCAGTAGGGGGTCGACAGGTAATCAGCCCCAGCATTTT | CASRGSTGNQPQHF
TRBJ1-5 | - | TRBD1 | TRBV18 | TGTGCCAGCTCACTCACAGGGGGCGGAAACAGGCAGCCCCAGCATTTT | CASSLTGGGNRQPQHF
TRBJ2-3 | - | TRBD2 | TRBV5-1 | TGCGCCAGCAGCTTAGCGGGAGGTGCAGATACGCAGTATTTT | CASSLAGGADTQYF
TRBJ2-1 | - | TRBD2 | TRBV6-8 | TGTGCCAGCACCCGACTAGCGAAAGGGGATGAGCAGTTCTTC | CASTRLAKGDEQFF
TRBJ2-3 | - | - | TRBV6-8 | TGTGCCATACTTAGCGGAAGGACAGATACGCAGTATTTT | CAILSGRTDTQYF
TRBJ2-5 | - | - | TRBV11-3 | TGTGCCAACAGCGCCTTGGGGGGTTATAGGGAGACCCAGTACTTC | CANSALGGYRETQYF
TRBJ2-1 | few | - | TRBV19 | TGTGCCAATAGTAAACAGGGAGGTAATGAGCAGTTCTTC | CANSKQGGNEQFF
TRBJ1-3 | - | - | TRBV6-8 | TGTGCCAGCAGTTACTCCTGCCTCTCTGGAAACACCATATATTTT | CASSYSCLSGNTIYF
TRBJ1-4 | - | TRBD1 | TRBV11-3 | TGTGCCAGCAGCTTGGCAGACAGGGAGGGAGAAAAACTGTTTTTT | CASSLADREGEKLFF
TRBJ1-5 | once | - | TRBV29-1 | TGCAGCGTTACCGGACAGAGCAATCAGCCCCAGCATTTT | CSVTGQSNQPQHF
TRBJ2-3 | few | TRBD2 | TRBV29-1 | TGCAGCGTACGGAGGGGACTAGCGGAGGGGGGCACGCAGTATTTT | CSVRRGLAEGGTQYF
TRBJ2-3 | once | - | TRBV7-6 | TGTGCCAGCCGCCCCGGGGGGACAGTCACAGATACGCAGTATTTT | CASRPGGTVTDTQYF
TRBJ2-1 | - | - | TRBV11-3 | TGTGCCAGCAGACTGACAACCAGCTACAATGAGCAGTTCTTC | CASRLTTSYNEQFF
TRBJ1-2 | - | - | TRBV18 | TGTGCCAGCTCACTCGATGCCGGTGGCTACACCTTT | CASSLDAGGYTF
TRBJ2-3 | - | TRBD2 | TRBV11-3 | TGTGCCAGCAGCCGATTAGCGGGAGGTACAAATACGCAGTATTTT | CASSRLAGGTNTQYF
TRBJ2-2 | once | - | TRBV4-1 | TGCGCCAGTCGCGGCGGGGTTGGCACCGGGGAGCTGTTTTTT | CASRGGVGTGELFF
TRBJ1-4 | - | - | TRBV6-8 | TGTGCCAGCAGTCCTCGCAGAGTGGGATCGGCTAATGAAAAACTGTTTTTT | CASSPRRVGSANEKLFF
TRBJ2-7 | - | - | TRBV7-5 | TGTGCCAGCAGCTTGTCTAGCCGCGACTACGAGCAGTACTTC | CASSLSSRDYEQYF
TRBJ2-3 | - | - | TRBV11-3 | TGTGCCAGCAGCCGGACTGCCCTTAGCGCAGATACGCAGTATTTT | CASSRTALSADTQYF
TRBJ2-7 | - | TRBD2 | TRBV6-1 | TGTGCCAGCAGTGAAGCTGTCCCGGGACTAGCGGGAGAACGATTGGAGCAGTACTTC | CASSEAVPGLAGERLEQYF
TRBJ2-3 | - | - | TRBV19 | TGTGCCAGTACCCGAGGAGGGATCGTCCAGTTCACAGATACGCAGTATTTT | CASTRGGIVQFTDTQYF
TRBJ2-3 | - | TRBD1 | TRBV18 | TGTGCCAGCTCACCGGGGACAGGTCCAGATACGCAGTATTTT | CASSPGTGPDTQYF
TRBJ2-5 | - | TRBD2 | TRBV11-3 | TGTGCCAGCAGCTTAGATCGGGGGAGGGTGGGAGAGACCCAGTACTTC | CASSLDRGRVGETQYF